This TCR beta chain was recovered during a study of blood T cell repertoires in COVID-19. In the study overall: The United States, Italy and Spain provided the acute and convalescent COVID-19 samples.

This CDR3 has 13 residues. V was cut by 0 bases and J by 5 bases, with 5 bases left in between. Germline-derived CDR1 and CDR2 are LNHNV and YYDKDF (reference sequence). In the original analysis: Reference gene primer amplification gave estimated nucleated cell counts. Sequenced by immunoSEQ multiplex PCR; TCRdb stores in-frame clones only, minus some. V and J calls plus clone size are reproduced from that table; the DNA served to infer D and trimming. There are about 90,000 clones in the sample; over 80% occur only once, and roughly a third lies in the top ten. This clone occurred a few times. The clonotype comes from an elderly woman with active or convalescent COVID-19. The V and J genes are TRBV15 and TRBJ1-5; D ambiguous. Specimen: peripheral blood. Written as DNA, the CDR3 is TGTGCCACCAGCAGAGATTCTGATCAGCCCCAGCATTTT. Protein sequence: CATSRDSDQPQHF.